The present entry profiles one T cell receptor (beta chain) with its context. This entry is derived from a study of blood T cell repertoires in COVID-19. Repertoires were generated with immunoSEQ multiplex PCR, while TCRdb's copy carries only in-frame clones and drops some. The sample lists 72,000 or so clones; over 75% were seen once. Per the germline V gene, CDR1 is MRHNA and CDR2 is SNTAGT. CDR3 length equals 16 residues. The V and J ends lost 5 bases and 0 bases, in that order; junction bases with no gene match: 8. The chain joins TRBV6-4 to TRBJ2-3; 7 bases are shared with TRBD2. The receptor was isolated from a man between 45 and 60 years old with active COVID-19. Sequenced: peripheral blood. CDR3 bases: TGTGCCAGCAGTCGTGAAGCGGGGCTCAGCACAGATACGCAGTATTTT. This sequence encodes CASSREAGLSTDTQYF.